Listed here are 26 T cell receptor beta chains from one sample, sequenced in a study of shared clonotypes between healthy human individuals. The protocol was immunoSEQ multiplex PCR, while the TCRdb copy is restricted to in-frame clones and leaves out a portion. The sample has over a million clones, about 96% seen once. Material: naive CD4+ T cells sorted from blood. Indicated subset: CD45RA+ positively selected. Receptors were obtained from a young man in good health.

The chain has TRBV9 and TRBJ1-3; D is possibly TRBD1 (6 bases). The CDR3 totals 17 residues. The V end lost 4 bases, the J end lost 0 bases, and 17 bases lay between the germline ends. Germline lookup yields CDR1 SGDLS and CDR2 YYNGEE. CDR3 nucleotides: TGTGCCAGCAGCCAGGGGTCTGGGCAAAGCTCTGGAAACACCATATATTTT. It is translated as CASSQGSGQSSGNTIYF.

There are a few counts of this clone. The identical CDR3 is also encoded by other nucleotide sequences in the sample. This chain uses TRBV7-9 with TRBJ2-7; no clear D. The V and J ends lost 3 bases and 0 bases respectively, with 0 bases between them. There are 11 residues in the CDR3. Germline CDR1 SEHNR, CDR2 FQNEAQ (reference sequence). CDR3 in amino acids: CASSFSYEQYF. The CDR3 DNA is TGTGCCAGCAGCTTCTCCTACGAGCAGTACTTC. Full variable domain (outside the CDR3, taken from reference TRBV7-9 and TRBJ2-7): DTGVSQNPRHKITKRGQNVTFRCDPISEHNRLYWYRQTLGQGPEFLTYFQNEAQLEKSRLLSDRFSAERPKGSFSTLEIQRTEQGDSAMYLCASSFSYEQYFGPGTRLTVT.

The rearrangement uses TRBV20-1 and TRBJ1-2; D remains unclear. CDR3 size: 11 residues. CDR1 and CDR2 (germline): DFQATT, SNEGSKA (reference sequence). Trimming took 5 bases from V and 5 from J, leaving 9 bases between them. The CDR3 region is CSAGGPYGYTF. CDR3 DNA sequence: TGCAGTGCTGGCGGGCCTTATGGCTACACCTTC.

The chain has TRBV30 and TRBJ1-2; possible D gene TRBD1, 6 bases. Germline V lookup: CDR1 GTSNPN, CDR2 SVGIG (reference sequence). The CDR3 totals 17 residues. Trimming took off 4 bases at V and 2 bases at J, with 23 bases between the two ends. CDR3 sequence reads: CAWNLRAIVGGNYGYTF. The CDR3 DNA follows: TGTGCCTGGAATCTCCGGGCCATCGTAGGGGGGAACTATGGCTACACCTTC.

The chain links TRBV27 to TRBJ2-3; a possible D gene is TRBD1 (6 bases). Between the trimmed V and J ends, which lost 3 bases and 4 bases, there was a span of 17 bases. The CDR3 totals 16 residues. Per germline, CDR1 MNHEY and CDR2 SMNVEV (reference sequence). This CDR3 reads CASSFRTANIPDTQYF. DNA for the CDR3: TGTGCCAGCAGTTTCCGGACAGCCAATATTCCAGATACGCAGTATTTT.

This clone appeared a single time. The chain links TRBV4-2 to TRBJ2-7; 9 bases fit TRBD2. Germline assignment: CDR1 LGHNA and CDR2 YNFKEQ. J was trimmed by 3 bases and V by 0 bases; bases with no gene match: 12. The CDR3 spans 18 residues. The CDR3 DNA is TGTGCCAGCAGCCAAGAAAGGAGCGGGAGGCCCAAGGGCTACGAGCAGTACTTC. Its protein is CASSQERSGRPKGYEQYF.

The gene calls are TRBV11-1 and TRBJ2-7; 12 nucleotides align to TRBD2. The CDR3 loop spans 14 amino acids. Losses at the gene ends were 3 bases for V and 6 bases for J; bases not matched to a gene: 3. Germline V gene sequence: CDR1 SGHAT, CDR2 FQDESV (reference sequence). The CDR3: CASSLRGLAGEQYF. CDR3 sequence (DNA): TGTGCCAGCAGCTTGAGGGGACTAGCGGGCGAGCAGTACTTC. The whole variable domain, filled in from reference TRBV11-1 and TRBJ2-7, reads EAEVAQSPRYKITEKSQAVAFWCDPISGHATLYWYRQILGQGPELLVQFQDESVVDDSQLPKDRFSAERLKGVDSTLKIQPAELGDSAMYLCASSLRGLAGEQYFGPGTRLTVT.

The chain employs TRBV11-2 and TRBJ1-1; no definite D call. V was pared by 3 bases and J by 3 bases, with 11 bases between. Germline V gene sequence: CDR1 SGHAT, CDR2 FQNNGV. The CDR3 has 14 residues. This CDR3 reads CASSLRGLDTEAFF. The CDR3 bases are TGTGCCAGCAGCTTGCGGGGTTTGGACACTGAAGCTTTCTTT.

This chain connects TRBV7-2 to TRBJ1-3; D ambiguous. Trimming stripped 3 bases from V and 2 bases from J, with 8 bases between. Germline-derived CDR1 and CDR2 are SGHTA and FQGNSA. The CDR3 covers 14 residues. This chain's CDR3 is CASSFGGAGNTIYF. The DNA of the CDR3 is TGTGCCAGCAGCTTTGGCGGGGCTGGAAACACCATATATTTT.

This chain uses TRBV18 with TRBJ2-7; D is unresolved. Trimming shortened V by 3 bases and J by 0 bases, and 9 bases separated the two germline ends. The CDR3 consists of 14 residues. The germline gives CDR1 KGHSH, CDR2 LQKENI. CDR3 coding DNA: TGTGCCAGCTCACCCCAGGCTCGCTCCTACGAGCAGTACTTC. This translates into CASSPQARSYEQYF. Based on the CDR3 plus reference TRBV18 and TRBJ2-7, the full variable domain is NAGVMQNPRHLVRRRGQEARLRCSPMKGHSHVYWYRQLPEEGLKFMVYLQKENIIDESGMPKERFSAEFPKEGPSILRIQQVVRGDSAAYFCASSPQARSYEQYFGPGTRLTVT.

The CDR3 nucleotides are TGTGCCAGCAGTTCTGGGGTCGGGATAAGCACAGATACGCAGTATTTT. This gives the protein CASSSGVGISTDTQYF. J is TRBJ2-3 and V is TRBV6-4; the D gene is possibly TRBD2 (5 bases). The CDR3 has 16 amino acids. The V end was cut by 5 bases, the J end by 0 bases, with 15 bases between. Per germline, CDR1 MRHNA and CDR2 SNTAGT.

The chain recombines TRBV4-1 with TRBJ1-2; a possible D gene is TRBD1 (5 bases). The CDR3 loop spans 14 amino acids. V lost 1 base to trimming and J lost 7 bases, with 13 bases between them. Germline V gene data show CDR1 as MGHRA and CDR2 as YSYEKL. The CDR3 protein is CASSQVRQSLGYTF. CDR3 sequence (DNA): TGCGCCAGCAGCCAAGTCCGACAGTCACTTGGCTACACCTTC.

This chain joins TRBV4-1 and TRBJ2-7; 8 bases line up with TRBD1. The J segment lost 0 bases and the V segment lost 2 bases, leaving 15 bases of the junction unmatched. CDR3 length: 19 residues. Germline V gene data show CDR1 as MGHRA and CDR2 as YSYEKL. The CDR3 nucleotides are TGCGCCAGCAGCCAATTTAACGACAGGGGCCTACCCCGCTCCTACGAGCAGTACTTC. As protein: CASSQFNDRGLPRSYEQYF.

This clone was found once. The CDR3 here is CASSPGLAGGQAKNIQYF. The CDR3 coding sequence is TGTGCCAGCAGCCCTGGACTAGCGGGAGGTCAAGCCAAAAACATTCAGTACTTC. The rearrangement links TRBV7-8 to TRBJ2-4; 14 bases agree with TRBD2. V gave up 5 bases and J gave up 0 bases; unmatched junction bases: 6. The CDR3 has 18 residues. Per the germline V gene, CDR1 is SGHVS and CDR2 is FQNEAQ. Using reference TRBV7-8 and TRBJ2-4 for the parts outside the CDR3, the full variable domain is GAGVSQSPRYKVAKRGQDVALRCDPISGHVSLFWYQQALGQGPEFLTYFQNEAQLDKSGLPSDRFFAERPEGSVSTLKIQRTQQEDSAVYLCASSPGLAGGQAKNIQYFGAGTRLSVL.

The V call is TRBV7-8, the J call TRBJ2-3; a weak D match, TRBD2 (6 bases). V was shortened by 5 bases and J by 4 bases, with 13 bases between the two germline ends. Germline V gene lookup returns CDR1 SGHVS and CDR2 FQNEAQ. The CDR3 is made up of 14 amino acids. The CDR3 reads CASSPRETSDTQYF. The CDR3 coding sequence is TGTGCCAGCAGCCCCCGGGAGACCTCAGATACGCAGTATTTT.

The chain's CDR3 is CASSLVFGEDTQYF. The CDR3 DNA follows: TGTGCCAGCAGCTTAGTTTTTGGGGAGGATACGCAGTATTTT. The rearrangement uses TRBV7-2 and TRBJ2-3, with TRBD2 as a possible D gene (5 bases). Germline V gene lookup returns CDR1 SGHTA and CDR2 FQGNSA. The CDR3 covers 14 residues. Trimming removed 1 base from V and 6 bases from J, with 11 bases in between. Supplemented by reference TRBV7-2 and TRBJ2-3, the full variable domain reads GAGVSQSPSNKVTEKGKDVELRCDPISGHTALYWYRQSLGQGLEFLIYFQGNSAPDKSGLPSDRFSAERTGGSVSTLTIQRTQQEDSAVYLCASSLVFGEDTQYFGPGTRLTVL.

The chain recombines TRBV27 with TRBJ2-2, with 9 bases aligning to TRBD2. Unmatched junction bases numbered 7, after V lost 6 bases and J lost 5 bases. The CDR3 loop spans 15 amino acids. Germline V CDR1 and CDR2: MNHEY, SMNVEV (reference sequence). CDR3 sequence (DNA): TGTGCCAGCAGAATAACCACTAGCGGGACCGGGGAGCTGTTTTTT. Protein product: CASRITTSGTGELFF.

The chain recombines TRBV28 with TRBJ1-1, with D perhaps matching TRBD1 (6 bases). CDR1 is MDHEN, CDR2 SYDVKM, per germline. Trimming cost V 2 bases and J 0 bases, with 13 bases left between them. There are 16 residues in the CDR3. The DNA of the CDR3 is TGTGCCAGCAGTTTACCCCCCCAGGGGATGAACACTGAAGCTTTCTTT. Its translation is CASSLPPQGMNTEAFF.

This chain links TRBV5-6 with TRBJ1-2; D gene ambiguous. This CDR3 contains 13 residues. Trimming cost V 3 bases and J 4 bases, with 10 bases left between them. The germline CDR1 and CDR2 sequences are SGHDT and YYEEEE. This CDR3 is CASSSSGGYGYTF. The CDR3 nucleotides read TGTGCCAGCAGCTCCTCGGGAGGCTATGGCTACACCTTC.

This CDR3 is CASSPSRSNTGELFF. CDR3 in DNA: TGTGCCAGCAGCCCAAGCCGATCGAACACCGGGGAGCTGTTTTTT. This chain connects TRBV5-4 to TRBJ2-2; D not certain. Germline CDR1 SGHNT, CDR2 YYREEE (reference sequence). This CDR3 region has 15 residues. Trimming took 4 bases from V and 0 from J, leaving 10 bases between them.

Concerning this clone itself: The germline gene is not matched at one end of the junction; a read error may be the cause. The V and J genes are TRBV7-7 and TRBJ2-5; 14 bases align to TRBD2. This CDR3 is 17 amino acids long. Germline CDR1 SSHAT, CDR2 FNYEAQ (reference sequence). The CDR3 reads CASSSSTSGRGGETQYF. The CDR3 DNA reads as TGTGCTAGCAGCTCCTCGACTAGCGGGAGGGGAGGGGAGACCCAGTACTTC. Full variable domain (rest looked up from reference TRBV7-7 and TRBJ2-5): GAGVSQSPRYKVTKRGQDVTLRCDPISSHATLYWYQQALGQGPEFLTYFNYEAQPDKSGLPSDRFSAERPEGSISTLTIQRTEQRDSAMYRCASSSSTSGRGGETQYFGPGTRLLVL.

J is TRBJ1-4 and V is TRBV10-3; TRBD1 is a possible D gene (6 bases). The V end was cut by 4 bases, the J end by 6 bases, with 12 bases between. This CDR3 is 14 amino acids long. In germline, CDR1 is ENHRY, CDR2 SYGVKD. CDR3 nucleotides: TGTGCCATCAGTGTTGAGGGGGGGTATGAAAAACTGTTTTTT. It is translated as CAISVEGGYEKLFF.

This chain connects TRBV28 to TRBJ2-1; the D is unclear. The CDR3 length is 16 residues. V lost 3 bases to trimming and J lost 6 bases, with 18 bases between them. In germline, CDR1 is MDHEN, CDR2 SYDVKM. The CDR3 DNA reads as TGTGCCAGCAGTTTCCTAGACGGACCTCCCCGCAATGAGCAGTTCTTC. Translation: CASSFLDGPPRNEQFF.

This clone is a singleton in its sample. The CDR3 loop reads CASSPREEQFF. The CDR3 DNA reads TGTGCCAGCTCGCCCCGGGAAGAGCAGTTCTTC. J is TRBJ2-1 and V is TRBV18; tentatively, D is TRBD2 (5 bases). Trimming stripped 6 bases from V and 10 bases from J, with 10 bases between. CDR3 length equals 11 residues. Germline CDR1 reads KGHSH; CDR2 reads LQKENI.

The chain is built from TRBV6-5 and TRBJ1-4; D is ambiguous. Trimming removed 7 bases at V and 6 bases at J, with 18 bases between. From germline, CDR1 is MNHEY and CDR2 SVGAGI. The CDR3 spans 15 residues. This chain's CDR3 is CASKRQVNVYEKLFF. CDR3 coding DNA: TGTGCCAGCAAACGGCAGGTGAATGTATATGAAAAACTGTTTTTT.

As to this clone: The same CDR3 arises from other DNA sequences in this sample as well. This CDR3 is CASSLGASGSYEQYF. The DNA of the CDR3 is TGCGCCAGCAGCTTGGGAGCTAGCGGGAGCTACGAGCAGTACTTC. The chain joins TRBV5-1 to TRBJ2-7; the match to TRBD2 covers 10 bases. The CDR3 runs 15 residues. Trimming cost V 0 bases and J 3 bases; bases outside gene matches: 3. CDR1 SGHRS and CDR2 YFSETQ come from the germline V gene.